Listed here are 19 T cell receptor beta chains from one sample, sequenced in a study of OX40 agonist ivuxolimab in advanced cancers. Library preparation employed the immunoSEQ multiplex PCR assay. Sourced from immuneACCESS, this table was stored by TCRdb with only in-frame sequences that have V and J called. A share of the clones is absent; for the studies checked, an unresolved V gene accounts for under half, and the remainder has no known explanation. Counted in this sample were 60,000 to 75,000 clones; roughly 84% of them appeared once. The top ten constitute more than 25% of the sample. Sequenced here: CD4+ or CD8+ T cells sorted from blood, sampled in a trial of the OX40 agonist ivuxolimab. Receptors originate from an adult with an advanced solid tumor such as melanoma, head and neck, liver or kidney cancer.

The chain joins TRBV28 to TRBJ2-7, with D possibly being TRBD1 (5 bases). Germline loops: CDR1 MDHEN, CDR2 SYDVKM. CDR3 size: 15 residues. V lost 6 bases and J 2 bases, leaving 17 bases between the germline ends. DNA of the CDR3: TGTGCCAGCAGCCTAGAAGGCAGGGCCACCTACGAGCAGTACTTC. It encodes CASSLEGRATYEQYF.

As for this clone: Different DNA sequences within this sample yield the same CDR3. V is TRBV5-5 and J is TRBJ2-7; 10 positions agree with TRBD1. With V trimmed by 4 bases and J by 1 base, 5 bases remained unmatched. This CDR3 is built from 15 residues. Germline CDR1 and CDR2: SGHKS and YYEKEE (reference sequence). CDR3 bases: TGTGCCAGCAGCCCCGGGACAGGGGCGTCCTACGAGCAGTACTTC. The encoded protein is CASSPGTGASYEQYF.

The chain joins TRBV29-1 to TRBJ1-5, with D tentatively TRBD1 (5 bases). Germline V lookup: CDR1 SQVTM, CDR2 ANQGSEA. Trimming removed 7 bases at V and 7 bases at J, with 20 bases between. The CDR3 covers 14 residues. CDR3 sequence reads: CSATAGEGRQPQHF. As DNA, the CDR3 is TGCAGCGCGACGGCGGGGGAAGGACGGCAGCCCCAGCATTTT. The entire variable domain, with the rest obtained from reference TRBV29-1 and TRBJ1-5, is as follows: SAVISQKPSRDICQRGTSLTIQCQVDSQVTMMFWYRQQPGQSLTLIATANQGSEATYESGFVIDKFPISRPNLTFSTLTVSNMSPEDSSIYLCSATAGEGRQPQHFGDGTRLSIL.

This sequence joins TRBV27 and TRBJ2-5; 8 nucleotides match TRBD1. Trimming removed 5 bases from V and 2 bases from J; junction bases left unmatched: 7. Looked up from germline, CDR1 is MNHEY and CDR2 is SMNVEV (reference sequence). This CDR3 region has 15 residues. This chain's CDR3 is CASSPWTGSQETQYF. CDR3 DNA sequence: TGTGCCAGCAGTCCGTGGACAGGGAGTCAAGAGACCCAGTACTTC.

The CDR3 DNA is TGTGCCACCTCAGGGGGAGGGCTTTCCTATGGCTACACCTTC. It translates to CATSGGGLSYGYTF. V is TRBV30 and J is TRBJ1-2, with 7 bases matching TRBD1. The CDR3 is 14 residues long. J was trimmed by 4 bases and V by 8 bases; bases with no gene match: 13. Looked up from germline, CDR1 is GTSNPN and CDR2 is SVGIG (reference sequence).

This clone was detected once. The chain joins TRBV7-9 to TRBJ1-4; TRBD1 might be the D (6 bases). The CDR3 covers 14 residues. Per the germline V gene, CDR1 is SEHNR and CDR2 is FQNEAQ (reference sequence). The V gene lost 5 bases and the J gene lost 7 bases, with 14 bases spanning the gap. The CDR3 DNA reads as TGTGCCAGCAGCAACTCAGGGGTTAGTGAAAAACTGTTTTTT. Amino acid sequence: CASSNSGVSEKLFF.

The V call is TRBV19, the J call TRBJ2-1; a possible D gene is TRBD1 (5 bases). The germline V and J ends were trimmed by 2 bases and 0 bases, with 14 bases remaining between them. There are 17 residues in the CDR3. Germline-derived CDR1 and CDR2 are LNHDA and SQIVND (reference sequence). In DNA form, the CDR3 reads TGTGCCAGTAGTATACAGGGTTTGCTTAGCTCCTACAATGAGCAGTTCTTC. This codes for CASSIQGLLSSYNEQFF.

This chain uses TRBV6-5 with TRBJ1-1; unclear D gene. V was trimmed by 4 bases and J by 2 bases, leaving 17 bases between them. The germline V gene has CDR1 MNHEY and CDR2 SVGAGI. The CDR3 has 16 amino acids. The CDR3 DNA reads as TGTGCCAGCAGTTCGGGCTTACGTGATTCTAACACTGAAGCTTTCTTT. Protein product: CASSSGLRDSNTEAFF.

This clone came up a few times. V usage is TRBV11-3 and J usage is TRBJ2-3, with TRBD2 identical over 11 bases. CDR3 length: 16 amino acids. V lost 5 bases and J lost 4; bases outside the gene matches: 8. CDR1 SGHNT and CDR2 YENEEA come from the germline V gene. Written as DNA, the CDR3 is TGTGCCAGCAGCAAGGGGACTAGCGGACGGTCAGATACGCAGTATTTT. Protein product: CASSKGTSGRSDTQYF.

The chain has TRBV25-1 and TRBJ1-4; the D gene is possibly TRBD1 (6 bases). Trimming shortened V by 2 bases and J by 7 bases, and 11 bases separated the two germline ends. Germline CDR1 is MGHDK and CDR2 is SYGVNS. This CDR3 is 14 amino acids long. CDR3: CASSEGRGPEKLFF. The CDR3 region has the DNA TGTGCCAGCAGTGAAGGCAGGGGCCCTGAAAAACTGTTTTTT.

The J gene is TRBJ1-6, the V gene TRBV4-1, with D perhaps TRBD1 (6 bases). This CDR3 comprises 15 residues. CDR1 and CDR2 from the germline V gene are MGHRA and YSYEKL. V lost 4 bases and J 10 bases, leaving 17 bases between the germline ends. The CDR3 sequence: CASSRDNRVESPLHF. CDR3 DNA: TGCGCCAGCAGCCGAGATAACAGGGTGGAGTCACCCCTCCACTTT.

This chain links TRBV7-9 with TRBJ2-7; D call uncertain. The germline V gene has CDR1 SEHNR and CDR2 FQNEAQ (reference sequence). This CDR3 region has 14 residues. Trimming pared 2 bases from V and 4 bases from J, leaving 12 bases between. The CDR3 coding sequence is TGTGCCAGCAGCTTAAGGTTCGACACGTACGAGCAGTACTTC. Residues: CASSLRFDTYEQYF.

The chain carries TRBV7-8 and TRBJ1-1; D remains ambiguous. V was cut by 1 base and J by 7 bases, with 4 bases left in between. This CDR3 region has 11 residues. CDR1 and CDR2 from the germline V gene are SGHVS and FQNEAQ. The CDR3 loop is CASSLGFEAFF. The DNA for the CDR3 is TGTGCCAGCAGCTTAGGATTTGAAGCTTTCTTT.

The V and J genes are TRBV6-5 and TRBJ1-2, with 12 bases that match TRBD1. The CDR3 consists of 15 residues. The germline CDR1 and CDR2 sequences are MNHEY and SVGAGI. V gave up 5 bases and J gave up 2 bases; unmatched junction bases: 3. CDR3 bases: TGTGCCAGCAGTACCGGGACAGGGGGCAACTATGGCTACACCTTC. Its protein is CASSTGTGGNYGYTF.

For this clone: A far bigger clonotype differs at one base, so this is likely a read error. The rearrangement links TRBV11-3 to TRBJ2-7; no definite D call. The CDR3 loop spans 16 amino acids. Between the trimmed V and J ends, which lost 5 bases and 7 bases, there was a span of 24 bases. Germline CDR1 is SGHNT and CDR2 is YENEEA. As DNA, the CDR3 is TGTGCCAGCAGCCAAGAATCGGCCCTCGAACGGTCTGAGCAGTACTTC. The encoded protein is CASSQESALERSEQYF.

The rearrangement uses TRBV28 and TRBJ1-2; no reliable D call. V was pared by 8 bases and J by 3 bases, with 10 bases between. Germline assignment: CDR1 MDHEN and CDR2 SYDVKM. This CDR3 is built from 12 residues. The CDR3 spells CASHRGYYGYTF. The DNA for the CDR3 is TGTGCCAGCCACAGAGGCTACTATGGCTACACCTTC.

The chain carries TRBV5-1 and TRBJ1-2, with 7 positions matching TRBD1. The V and J ends lost 3 bases and 7 bases, in that order; junction bases with no gene match: 12. The CDR3 is made up of 15 amino acids. The germline CDR1 and CDR2 sequences are SGHRS and YFSETQ. CDR3 protein: CASSWDDRVPSGYTF. CDR3 sequence (DNA): TGCGCCAGCAGCTGGGATGACAGGGTGCCAAGTGGCTACACCTTC.

The chain has TRBV5-1 and TRBJ1-1, with TRBD1 identical over 8 bases. With V trimmed by 0 bases and J by 2 bases, 3 bases remained unmatched. This CDR3 comprises 15 residues. CDR1 SGHRS and CDR2 YFSETQ come from the germline V gene. The CDR3 DNA reads as TGCGCCAGCAGCTTGGGACAGGGGCTCAACACTGAAGCTTTCTTT. Amino acids: CASSLGQGLNTEAFF.

This clone was observed once. This chain connects TRBV7-9 to TRBJ2-3; 7 nucleotides agree with TRBD1. V dropped 3 bases and J dropped 5; count of bases not matched to a gene: 5. The CDR3 runs to 14 residues. Looked up from germline, CDR1 is SEHNR and CDR2 is FQNEAQ (reference sequence). The CDR3: CASSFQNRGDTQYF. The CDR3 DNA sequence: TGTGCCAGCAGCTTCCAAAACAGGGGAGATACGCAGTATTTT. Full variable domain (rest looked up from reference TRBV7-9 and TRBJ2-3): DTGVSQNPRHKITKRGQNVTFRCDPISEHNRLYWYRQTLGQGPEFLTYFQNEAQLEKSRLLSDRFSAERPKGSFSTLEIQRTEQGDSAMYLCASSFQNRGDTQYFGPGTRLTVL.